The 30 T cell receptor beta chains in this list originate from one sample, sequenced in a study of T cells after yellow fever vaccination. TCRdb re-derived calls from the 5' RACE reads in MiXCR, one entry per CDR3 protein. The table shows about 150,000 distinct CDR3 sequences, with just over 6.5% occurring only once. The sample consisted of CD4+ T cells sorted from PBMCs, taken 10 days after the yellow fever booster vaccination. These receptor sequences come from a man aged 25 to 45 who received the YFV17D yellow fever vaccine.

The chain joins TRBV4-3 to TRBJ2-1; 7 bases fit TRBD2. The V segment lost 6 bases and the J segment 7 bases; nucleotides outside the gene matches: 3. The CDR3 spans 12 residues. CDR1 is LGHNA, CDR2 YSLEER, per germline. The CDR3 sequence is CASRGGGNEQFF. As DNA, the CDR3 is TGCGCCAGCAGGGGGGGGGGGAATGAGCAGTTCTTC.

This clonotype turned up a few times. V is TRBV10-3 and J is TRBJ1-1, with D possibly being TRBD1 (5 bases). The CDR3 extends over 15 amino acids. Trimming shortened V by 5 bases and J by 1 base, and 14 bases separated the two germline ends. CDR1 is ENHRY and CDR2 is SYGVKD in the germline V gene. The CDR3 region has the DNA TGTGCCATCAGTCAGCGAGGGGAGGGGAACACTGAAGCTTTCTTT. It specifies CAISQRGEGNTEAFF.

This clonotype was detected many times. The chain is built from TRBV12-3 or TRBV12-4 and TRBJ2-7; tentatively, D is TRBD2 (6 bases). The V and J ends lost 5 bases and 0 bases respectively, with 29 bases between them. The CDR3 runs to 20 residues. CDR3 protein: CASSRPNPLGLAGSSYEQYF. CDR3 DNA sequence: TGTGCCAGCAGTCGACCGAACCCGTTGGGACTCGCTGGGAGCTCCTACGAGCAGTACTTC.

The sample holds a few counts of this clonotype. The V gene is TRBV9, the J gene TRBJ2-2, with TRBD2 matching over 13 bases. This CDR3 region has 15 residues. Trimming at V came to 3 bases and at J to 4 bases, leaving 0 bases not matched to a gene. Germline lookup yields CDR1 SGDLS and CDR2 YYNGEE. The CDR3 region is CASSGTSGSTGELFF. CDR3 bases: TGTGCCAGCAGCGGGACTAGCGGGAGCACCGGGGAGCTGTTTTTT.

This clonotype was counted between two and nine times. V gene TRBV11-2 combines with J gene TRBJ2-7; TRBD1 or TRBD2 may be the D gene (5 bases each). Germline V lookup: CDR1 SGHAT, CDR2 FQNNGV. This CDR3 spans 14 amino acids. Trimming removed 1 base from V and 1 base from J, with 8 bases in between. CDR3 coding DNA: TGTGCCAGCAGCTTAGGGGACGAATCCTACGAGCAGTACTTC. Amino acid sequence: CASSLGDESYEQYF.

This clonotype has ten or more counts. V gene TRBV2 combines with J gene TRBJ2-5; unclear D gene. Germline V lookup: CDR1 SNHLY, CDR2 FYNNEI. The CDR3 loop spans 13 amino acids. V lost 4 bases to trimming and J lost 2 bases, with 8 bases between them. CDR3 coding DNA: TGTGCCAGCAGTGTGTTGAGGCAAGAGACCCAGTACTTC. Its protein product is CASSVLRQETQYF.

This clonotype was recorded a few times. V and J are TRBV5-1 and TRBJ2-5, with 11 bases lining up with TRBD2. This CDR3 has 14 residues. CDR1 SGHRS and CDR2 YFSETQ come from the germline V gene. V shed 7 bases, J shed 0 bases, and the junction held 2 bases outside the gene matches. The CDR3: CASRTSGHQETQYF. In nucleotides, the CDR3 is TGCGCCAGCCGGACTAGCGGGCACCAAGAGACCCAGTACTTC.

This clonotype was counted at least ten times. V and J are TRBV25-1 and TRBJ2-3; D perhaps matches TRBD1 (5 bases). V lost 1 base to trimming and J lost 2 bases, with 16 bases between them. Germline values: CDR1 MGHDK, CDR2 SYGVNS. The CDR3 totals 17 residues. CDR3 region: CASSESADRYSTDTQYF. The CDR3 nucleotides are TGTGCCAGCAGTGAATCTGCTGACAGATATTCCACAGATACGCAGTATTTT.

This CDR3 reads CAWSPDRGSTEAFF. Here the CDR3 DNA reads TGTGCCTGGAGTCCGGACAGGGGAAGCACTGAAGCTTTCTTT. The V and J genes are TRBV30 and TRBJ1-1; 9 bases align to TRBD1. This CDR3 spans 14 amino acids. Germline loops: CDR1 GTSNPN, CDR2 SVGIG (reference sequence). J was trimmed by 4 bases and V by 2 bases; bases with no gene match: 5.

This clonotype appeared many times. This chain connects TRBV7-2 to TRBJ2-7; unclear D gene. Trimming left V 4 bases short and J 2 bases short, with 9 bases between. The CDR3 sequence is 13 residues long. Germline CDR1 is SGHTA and CDR2 is FQGNSA. The CDR3 bases are TGTGCCAGCAGCTCGACACCGGCCTACGAGCAGTACTTC. Translated, it gives CASSSTPAYEQYF.

This clonotype has at least ten counts. V usage is TRBV28 and J usage is TRBJ2-5; TRBD1 agrees at 8 bases. The J segment lost 2 bases and the V segment lost 6 bases, leaving 8 bases of the junction unmatched. Germline V lookup: CDR1 MDHEN, CDR2 SYDVKM. The CDR3 sequence is 15 residues long. The CDR3 here is CASSHGTGGQETQYF. The CDR3 bases are TGTGCCAGCAGCCACGGGACAGGAGGGCAAGAGACCCAGTACTTC.

At least ten counts were recorded for this clonotype. The chain uses TRBV4-3 and TRBJ2-7, with D maybe TRBD2 (5 bases). The CDR3 runs to 13 residues. The V end was cut by 3 bases, the J end by 1 base, with 7 bases between. Looked up from germline, CDR1 is LGHNA and CDR2 is YSLEER. Here the CDR3 reads CASSQRASYEQYF. The CDR3 DNA is TGCGCCAGCAGCCAGCGGGCTTCCTACGAGCAGTACTTC.

This clonotype has more than one count but fewer than ten. CDR3 sequence (DNA): TGCGCCAGCAGCTTGGACGGCAACTATGGCTACACCTTC. It codes for CASSLDGNYGYTF. The chain has TRBV5-1 and TRBJ1-2; no firm D call. Trimming pared 0 bases from V and 2 bases from J, leaving 5 bases between. This CDR3 is built from 13 residues. The germline CDR1 and CDR2 sequences are SGHRS and YFSETQ. Full variable domain (rest looked up from reference TRBV5-1 and TRBJ1-2): KAGVTQTPRYLIKTRGQQVTLSCSPISGHRSVSWYQQTPGQGLQFLFEYFSETQRNKGNFPGRFSGRQFSNSRSEMNVSTLELGDSALYLCASSLDGNYGYTFGSGTRLTVV.

The chain links TRBV29-1 to TRBJ2-7; D might be TRBD2 (5 bases). Trimming left V 1 base short and J 6 bases short, with 7 bases between. CDR1 and CDR2 from the germline V gene are SQVTM and ANQGSEA. This CDR3 comprises 11 residues. The chain's CDR3 is CSVEVGGEQYF. In DNA form, the CDR3 reads TGCAGCGTTGAAGTTGGAGGCGAGCAGTACTTC.

The chain couples TRBV20-1 to TRBJ2-2; the D is unclear. This CDR3 region has 12 residues. Trimming removed 8 bases from V and 0 bases from J, with 7 bases in between. Germline lookup yields CDR1 DFQATT and CDR2 SNEGSKA (reference sequence). The CDR3 protein is CSLITNTGELFF. The CDR3 nucleotides are TGCAGTCTTATTACGAACACCGGGGAGCTGTTTTTT.

This clonotype was counted many times. The V gene is TRBV7-2, the J gene TRBJ2-5; D perhaps matches TRBD2 (5 bases). V was cut by 4 bases and J by 4 bases, with 10 bases left in between. Germline CDR1 is SGHTA and CDR2 is FQGNSA. CDR3 length: 13 amino acids. For the CDR3, the DNA is TGTGCCAGCAGCTGGGAGATCGTAGAGACCCAGTACTTC. Its translation: CASSWEIVETQYF.

The DNA of the CDR3 is TGTGCCAGCAGTTTAGCCGGGGGCGGCAATCAGCCCCAGCATTTT. Translated: CASSLAGGGNQPQHF. The chain is built from TRBV12-3 or TRBV12-4 and TRBJ1-5; D perhaps matches TRBD1 (6 bases). The ends were cut back, 0 bases at V and 2 bases at J, with 8 bases in the middle. The CDR3 spans 15 residues.

In the case of this clonotype: Possible read error: a much larger clone is one base away. V is TRBV12-5 and J is TRBJ1-1, with a tentative D call TRBD1 (6 bases). The CDR3 runs 11 residues. Looked up from germline, CDR1 is LGHNT and CDR2 is FRNRAP. With 8 bases removed from V and 9 bases from J, the gap between germline ends came to 13 bases. The CDR3 bases are TGTGCTAGTCGGACAGATGGCAAAGCTTTCTTT. Translation gives CASRTDGKAFF.

This clonotype was counted ten times or more. The chain is built from TRBV5-6 and TRBJ2-7; D may correspond to TRBD1 or TRBD2 (5 bases each). The CDR3 runs 16 residues. Per germline, CDR1 SGHDT and CDR2 YYEEEE. The V gene lost 1 base and the J gene lost 1 base, with 15 bases spanning the gap. This CDR3 reads CASSLPGTGKSYEQYF. The CDR3 region has the DNA TGTGCCAGCAGCTTGCCCGGGACGGGAAAGTCCTACGAGCAGTACTTC.

This clonotype was seen at least ten times. This chain joins TRBV7-9 and TRBJ2-5; 8 nucleotides line up with TRBD1. The germline V gene encodes CDR1 SEHNR and CDR2 FQNEAQ (reference sequence). V was clipped by 1 base and J by 5 bases; unmatched bases: 6. The CDR3 consists of 15 residues. The DNA of the CDR3 is TGTGCCAGCAGCTTAGTCCCAGGGGGCCTGGAGACCCAGTACTTC. Protein: CASSLVPGGLETQYF.

In this sample, this clonotype turned up many times. The CDR3 DNA sequence: TGTGCCAGCAGGCCCGCAGGGGTGTCAGGCTATGGCTACACCTTC. It is translated as CASRPAGVSGYGYTF. The gene calls are TRBV11-2 and TRBJ1-2, with a possible D match to TRBD1 (6 bases). The V end was cut by 6 bases, the J end by 4 bases, with 18 bases between. The germline V gene encodes CDR1 SGHAT and CDR2 FQNNGV. The CDR3 has 15 amino acids.

This clonotype was observed many times. J is TRBJ2-1 and V is TRBV4-3; 10 bases map to TRBD2. Germline-derived CDR1 and CDR2 are LGHNA and YSLEER. With 0 bases clipped from V and 14 bases from J, the junction kept 13 bases outside the gene matches. The CDR3 extends over 16 amino acids. The CDR3 loop reads CASSQDELAGLPPEFF. The CDR3 DNA reads TGCGCCAGCAGCCAAGATGAACTAGCGGGACTCCCCCCGGAGTTCTTC.

This clonotype was seen at least ten times. The chain uses TRBV7-2 and TRBJ2-7; unclear D gene. Germline V gene lookup returns CDR1 SGHTA and CDR2 FQGNSA. The V end was cut by 5 bases, the J end by 3 bases, with 17 bases between. There are 15 residues in the CDR3. The DNA for the CDR3 is TGTGCCAGCAGCCTCTCTGGGCTAGAAGGCTACGAGCAGTACTTC. Its translation is CASSLSGLEGYEQYF.

This clonotype was detected ten times or more. The rearrangement uses TRBV4-3 and TRBJ2-7, with 7 bases matching TRBD2. Looked up from germline, CDR1 is LGHNA and CDR2 is YSLEER. This CDR3 is built from 14 residues. The junction had 7 bases not matched to a gene; V was cut back by 3 bases and J by 5 bases. The CDR3 sequence is CASSQAGGTHEQYF. CDR3 bases: TGCGCCAGCAGCCAGGCCGGGGGGACCCACGAGCAGTACTTC.

This clonotype showed up many times. This chain joins TRBV7-2 and TRBJ2-7, with 11 bases fitting TRBD2. The germline CDR1 and CDR2 sequences are SGHTA and FQGNSA. J lost 2 bases, V lost 5 bases, and 8 bases had no gene match. The CDR3 extends over 16 amino acids. CDR3 nucleotides: TGTGCCAGCAGCCTCCAACTAGCGGGGGAAGCCTACGAGCAGTACTTC. It codes for CASSLQLAGEAYEQYF.

This clonotype turned up a few times. J is TRBJ2-2 and V is TRBV23-1, with D tentatively TRBD2 (5 bases). TRBV23-1 is filed as an ORF, its function uncertain. This CDR3 spans 14 amino acids. V was shortened by 2 bases and J by 6 bases, with 10 bases between the two germline ends. The DNA of the CDR3 is TGCGCCAGCAGTCAACCTAGCCGAGCCGGGGAGCTGTTTTTT. Translating gives CASSQPSRAGELFF.

The rearrangement uses TRBV30 and TRBJ2-5; 11 nucleotides match TRBD2. This CDR3 has 15 amino acids. The germline gives CDR1 GTSNPN, CDR2 SVGIG (reference sequence). J lost 2 bases, V lost 2 bases, and 4 bases had no gene match. CDR3 DNA sequence: TGTGCCTGGAGTCCCGGGACTAGCGGACAAGAGACCCAGTACTTC. This gives the protein CAWSPGTSGQETQYF. The full variable domain, rest sourced from reference TRBV30 and TRBJ2-5, is SQTIHQWPATLVQPVGSPLSLECTVEGTSNPNLYWYRQAAGRGLQLLFYSVGIGQISSEVPQNLSASRPQDRQFILSSKKLLLSDSGFYLCAWSPGTSGQETQYFGPGTRLLVL.

This clonotype was found many times. This chain uses TRBV5-4 with TRBJ2-3, with D uncertain. Germline CDR1 SGHNT, CDR2 YYREEE (reference sequence). The CDR3 length is 15 residues. V was cut by 0 bases and J by 0 bases, with 8 bases left in between. The CDR3 DNA reads TGTGCCAGCAGCTTGGAAGTACGAAGCACAGATACGCAGTATTTT. It yields the protein CASSLEVRSTDTQYF.

This clonotype was observed a handful of times. The chain has TRBV2 and TRBJ1-3, with D unresolved. This CDR3 is 16 amino acids long. The V gene's germline CDR1 is SNHLY and CDR2 FYNNEI. V dropped 4 bases and J dropped 8 bases, with 21 bases sitting between them. CDR3 in amino acids: CASSARAWAAMDTIYF. The CDR3 nucleotides read TGTGCCAGCAGTGCGAGGGCCTGGGCGGCTATGGACACCATATATTTT.

This clonotype appeared a few times. This chain joins TRBV5-1 and TRBJ1-6; perhaps TRBD1 as D (6 bases). Germline V gives CDR1 SGHRS, CDR2 YFSETQ. The V gene lost 4 bases and the J gene lost 3 bases, with 11 bases spanning the gap. This CDR3 region has 15 residues. CDR3 amino acids: CASSVDSFYNSPLHF. The CDR3 DNA reads TGCGCCAGCAGCGTGGACAGCTTCTATAATTCACCCCTCCACTTT. Using reference TRBV5-1 and TRBJ1-6 for the parts outside the CDR3, the full variable domain is KAGVTQTPRYLIKTRGQQVTLSCSPISGHRSVSWYQQTPGQGLQFLFEYFSETQRNKGNFPGRFSGRQFSNSRSEMNVSTLELGDSALYLCASSVDSFYNSPLHFGNGTRLTVT.